This TCR beta chain is drawn from a study of T cell repertoires in cytomegalovirus infection. Study-level information: CMV epitopes that were recently identified and HLA-C-restricted were used alongside well-studied HLA-B-restricted ones. CMV infection and matching HLA type were both indicated by public TCR beta signatures.

The V gene lost 4 bases and the J gene lost 1 base, with 18 bases spanning the gap. Germline loops: CDR1 SGHVS, CDR2 FNYEAQ. The CDR3 is 17 amino acids. TCRdb reprocessed the reads with MiXCR, giving one entry per CDR3 protein. The sample lists about 110,000 distinct CDR3 sequences, over 40% occurring once. A few counts support this clonotype. Its antigen is undetermined. This receptor was obtained from a human donor in good health (CMV status not recorded). Some clones in this sample may be carry-over from other donors' samples. The chain carries TRBV7-6 and TRBJ2-3; D is unresolved. The sample in question was CD8+ T cells from cultured PBMCs, obtained from culture after CMV antigen stimulation. CDR3 residues: CASSSNDDGPRTDTQYF. The CDR3 region has the DNA TGTGCCAGCAGCTCCAATGATGACGGCCCCCGCACAGATACGCAGTATTTT.